Here is one T cell receptor (beta chain) with its context. This CDR3 spans 15 amino acids. Trimming removed 0 bases at V and 4 bases at J, with 12 bases between. Per germline, CDR1 SGHRS and CDR2 YFSETQ. This entry is derived from a study of blood T cell repertoires in COVID-19. TCRdb keeps only in-frame clones here, not all; method: immunoSEQ multiplex PCR. The data contain 450,000 or so clones, over 75% of them singletons. This receptor was identified in a woman aged 40 to 55 with COVID-19, enrolled during active disease. The source material was peripheral blood. This chain connects TRBV5-1 to TRBJ2-3; D is perhaps TRBD2 (5 bases). CDR3 loop: CASSLVASGADTQYF. CDR3 bases: TGCGCCAGCAGCTTGGTAGCGAGTGGGGCAGATACGCAGTATTTT.